A single sample gave rise to the 16 T cell receptor beta chains below, sequenced in a study of shared clonotypes between healthy human individuals. Clones were read by immunoSEQ multiplex PCR, and TCRdb kept only the in-frame ones, dropping some. This sample has millions of clones, with about 95% found just once. Sequencing was performed on naive CD4+ T cells sorted from blood. Subset: CD45RA+ positively selected. Receptors were obtained from a man between 18 and 35 years old in good health.

The chain carries TRBV5-1 and TRBJ1-6; 7 bases fit TRBD1. The germline CDR1 and CDR2 sequences are SGHRS and YFSETQ. V lost 4 bases and J lost 6; bases outside the gene matches: 10. The CDR3 extends over 16 amino acids. CDR3 sequence reads: CASSRLETGINSPLHF. Written as DNA, the CDR3 is TGCGCCAGCAGCCGACTTGAGACAGGGATTAATTCACCCCTCCACTTT.

As for this clone: The same CDR3 is also encoded by other DNA sequences in this sample. The genes are TRBV5-1 and TRBJ1-5, with TRBD1 identical over 7 bases. The CDR3 covers 13 residues. V lost 5 bases to trimming and J lost 7 bases; unmatched junction nucleotides: 6. Looked up from germline, CDR1 is SGHRS and CDR2 is YFSETQ. The CDR3 bases are TGCGCCAGCAGTCACGACAGGGACCAGCCCCAGCATTTT. It yields the protein CASSHDRDQPQHF.

The rearrangement joins TRBV28 to TRBJ2-4, with a weak D call TRBD1 (6 bases). V was trimmed by 6 bases and J by 0 bases, leaving 9 bases between them. There are 14 residues in the CDR3. The germline V gene has CDR1 MDHEN and CDR2 SYDVKM. CDR3 protein: CASRGTLAKNIQYF. CDR3 nucleotide sequence: TGTGCCAGCAGAGGGACACTAGCCAAAAACATTCAGTACTTC.

Written as DNA, the CDR3 is TGTGCCAGCAGTGAGCCGGGACTAGCGGGGCGGTCCTACGAGCAGTACTTC. Its translation is CASSEPGLAGRSYEQYF. The chain joins TRBV6-1 to TRBJ2-7; TRBD2 agrees at 13 bases. This CDR3 has 17 amino acids. CDR1 and CDR2 (germline): MNHNS, SASEGT. Germline trimming cut 3 bases from V and 1 base from J; bases unmatched to any gene: 6.

The V gene is TRBV18, the J gene TRBJ2-3; D is possibly TRBD2 (6 bases). Germline V lookup: CDR1 KGHSH, CDR2 LQKENI. V lost 5 bases and J lost 5, with 17 bases in between. The CDR3 sequence is 15 residues long. CDR3 sequence reads: CASSTMGLGQDTQYF. CDR3 nucleotide sequence: TGTGCCAGCTCAACCATGGGACTTGGGCAAGATACGCAGTATTTT.

The chain has TRBV29-1 and TRBJ2-1, with TRBD1 identical over 9 bases. The length of the CDR3 is 16 residues. Germline V gene sequence: CDR1 SQVTM, CDR2 ANQGSEA. V dropped 0 bases and J dropped 4; count of bases not matched to a gene: 7. The CDR3 DNA sequence: TGCAGCGTTGAAGATAGGACAGGGGAGCCTTACAATGAGCAGTTCTTC. Translating gives CSVEDRTGEPYNEQFF.

The chain has TRBV6-5 and TRBJ2-2, with D perhaps TRBD2 (5 bases). This CDR3 comprises 15 residues. Trimming removed 8 bases from V and 2 bases from J, with 15 bases in between. The germline V gene has CDR1 MNHEY and CDR2 SVGAGI. For the CDR3, the DNA is TGTGCCAGCCGCCCCCCGGGGAGTAACACCGGGGAGCTGTTTTTT. Protein: CASRPPGSNTGELFF.

The chain joins TRBV19 to TRBJ1-5; D might be TRBD1 (6 bases). Germline lookup yields CDR1 LNHDA and CDR2 SQIVND (reference sequence). Trimming removed 11 bases at V and 4 bases at J, with 15 bases between. The CDR3 is 13 residues long. CDR3 in amino acids: CASERGNNQPQHF. The CDR3 DNA reads as TGTGCCTCAGAGAGGGGGAATAATCAGCCCCAGCATTTT.

This clone was seen once. Other DNA sequences within the sample encode an identical CDR3. This chain connects TRBV5-1 to TRBJ1-5, with a tentative D call TRBD1 (5 bases). The CDR3 sequence is 13 residues long. Per germline, CDR1 SGHRS and CDR2 YFSETQ. Trimming removed 3 bases at V and 5 bases at J, with 9 bases between. The DNA of the CDR3 is TGCGCCAGCAGCTCTCAGGGAGATCAGCCCCAGCATTTT. It encodes CASSSQGDQPQHF.

The V and J genes are TRBV5-1 and TRBJ1-1; 7 positions match TRBD1. The CDR3 loop spans 15 amino acids. J gave up 3 bases and V 4 bases, and 9 bases lay outside the gene matches. Germline values: CDR1 SGHRS, CDR2 YFSETQ. The CDR3 nucleotides are TGCGCCAGCAGCCCGCACCCCACAGGGGACACTGAAGCTTTCTTT. Translated, it gives CASSPHPTGDTEAFF.

This rearrangement joins TRBV9 to TRBJ2-5, with D perhaps matching TRBD1 (6 bases). V gave up 0 bases and J gave up 5 bases, with 14 bases separating them. Germline V lookup: CDR1 SGDLS, CDR2 YYNGEE. This CDR3 is 15 amino acids long. The CDR3: CASSVVPDSFETQYF. The CDR3 nucleotides are TGTGCCAGCAGCGTAGTCCCGGACAGCTTTGAGACCCAGTACTTC.

The chain combines TRBV6-1 with TRBJ2-2; 7 bases map to TRBD1. Germline loops: CDR1 MNHNS, CDR2 SASEGT. V lost 6 bases and J lost 0; bases outside the gene matches: 4. The CDR3 has 15 amino acids. In nucleotides, the CDR3 is TGTGCCAGCAGATTGACAGGGACGAACACCGGGGAGCTGTTTTTT. It codes for CASRLTGTNTGELFF.

The rearrangement uses TRBV7-2 and TRBJ2-2; D gene ambiguous. The germline gives CDR1 SGHTA, CDR2 FQGNSA. Deletions cut 3 bases from V and 8 bases from J, with 10 bases between. The CDR3 totals 13 residues. DNA for the CDR3: TGTGCCAGCAGCTTCGTGACCGTGGGGGAGCTGTTTTTT. It specifies CASSFVTVGELFF.

The chain carries TRBV5-4 and TRBJ2-5, with a tentative D call TRBD1 (5 bases). V lost 0 bases to trimming and J lost 5 bases, with 14 bases between them. Germline CDR1 is SGHNT and CDR2 is YYREEE (reference sequence). The CDR3 spans 15 residues. CDR3 sequence (DNA): TGTGCCAGCAGCTTGGTGGGTTGGGGCCCGGAGACCCAGTACTTC. Amino acids: CASSLVGWGPETQYF.

The CDR3, as DNA: TGTGCCAGCAGCCGGATGCGGACGTCTAACTCTGGAAACACCATATATTTT. As protein: CASSRMRTSNSGNTIYF. This chain joins TRBV14 and TRBJ1-3, with D uncertain. V was cut by 4 bases and J by 0 bases, with 16 bases left in between. Germline CDR1 is SGHDN and CDR2 is FVKESK. The CDR3 covers 17 residues.

Of note for this clone: Additional DNA sequences in this sample encode the identical CDR3. The chain links TRBV6-1 to TRBJ1-6, with 9 positions matching TRBD1. The junction had 1 base not matched to a gene; V was cut back by 6 bases and J by 7 bases. This CDR3 has 13 amino acids. CDR1 and CDR2 from the germline V gene are MNHNS and SASEGT. The CDR3 spells CASRDRGNSPLHF. CDR3 DNA: TGTGCCAGCAGGGACAGGGGAAATTCACCCCTCCACTTT.